Included here is one TCR beta chain sequence, with context. It was RNA transcripts that yielded the amplified TCR beta CDR3 regions. The primer set for the first-round RT-PCR of the TCR CDR3 was HTBI. TCRdb analysed the multiplex PCR reads with MiXCR anew, one entry per CDR3 protein. Altogether about 250,000 distinct CDR3 sequences are present, roughly 22% being singletons, with the ten largest covering 50% to 75%. The data were taken from a study of T cells in Graves' hyperthyroidism and ophthalmopathy. After removal of 4 bases from V and 6 bases from J, the junction contained 5 bases not matched to a gene. The CDR3 is 14 residues long. The V gene's germline CDR1 is MNHNS and CDR2 SASEGT.

The chain is built from TRBV6-1 and TRBJ2-3; TRBD1 agrees at 9 bases. The specimen was blood. This receptor was obtained from a man aged 25 to 40 with Graves' ophthalmopathy. The DNA of the CDR3 is TGTGCCAGCAGTGCGAGGACAGGGGTTGATACGCAGTATTTT. As protein: CASSARTGVDTQYF.